One T cell receptor beta chain is described in this entry. Its antigen is unidentified. This entry is derived from a study of vaccination and CD4 T cells after COVID-19. Looking at the study overall: Median draw time for post-COVID samples was roughly 96 days post-diagnosis (range 35 to 161). Study-level points and caveats: Spike mono-reactive status applied to 304 of 307 vaccine-specific clones in convalescent patients.

MiXCR, run by TCRdb on the PCR reads, gives a single entry per CDR3 protein. The table lists some 18,000 distinct CDR3 sequences, over 45% of them singletons. This CDR3 contains 19 residues. The germline V gene encodes CDR1 DFQATT and CDR2 SNEGSKA (reference sequence). Trimming removed 1 base from V and 3 bases from J, with 25 bases in between. The source material was CD4+ T cells from blood, sampled after SARS-CoV-2 vaccination. This clonotype was sampled from a human donor who had recovered from COVID-19. The chain carries TRBV20-1 and TRBJ2-1, with a possible D match to TRBD1 (6 bases). The CDR3, as DNA: TGCAGTGCTAGAGTCCCCGGACAGTTCTCGGGGAAAGACTACAATGAGCAGTTCTTC. It yields the protein CSARVPGQFSGKDYNEQFF.